The present T cell receptor beta chain was sequenced within a study of blood T cells in healthy people across ages. CDR3 size: 16 residues. CDR1 is MNHEY, CDR2 SVGEGT, per germline. The ends lost 0 bases at V and 1 base at J; junction bases unmatched: 3. This clonotype occurred many times. A sample-barcoded 5' primer and a J-beta primer mix were used in a second PCR of about 7 to 12 cycles. Each CDR3 protein gets one entry after TCRdb re-called the 5' RACE reads with MiXCR. The sample holds hundreds of thousands of distinct CDR3 sequences, about 28% seen once. Isolated PBMCs totaled at least 6.5 million in each sample. Extraction of total RNA produced a minimum of 5.5 micrograms from each sample.

Material for sequencing was blood. The rearrangement uses TRBV6-2 or TRBV6-3 and TRBJ2-5, with 9 bases aligning to TRBD2. This receptor was taken from an elderly woman in good health. The DNA for the CDR3 is TGTGCCAGCAGTTACTCTAGCGGGGGAATCCAAGAGACCCAGTACTTC. Translation: CASSYSSGGIQETQYF.